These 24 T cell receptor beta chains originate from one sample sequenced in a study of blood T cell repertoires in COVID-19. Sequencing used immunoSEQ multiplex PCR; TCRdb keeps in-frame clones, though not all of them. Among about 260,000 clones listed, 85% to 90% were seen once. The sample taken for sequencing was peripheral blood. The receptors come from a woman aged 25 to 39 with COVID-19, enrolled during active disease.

The CDR3 is CASSVAPGDEAFF. For the CDR3, the DNA is TGTGCCAGCAGCGTAGCCCCCGGGGATGAAGCTTTCTTT. The rearrangement uses TRBV9 and TRBJ1-1, with D uncertain. The CDR3 length is 13 residues. Trimming pared 0 bases from V and 7 bases from J, leaving 10 bases between. The germline gives CDR1 SGDLS, CDR2 YYNGEE. Supplemented by reference TRBV9 and TRBJ1-1, the full variable domain reads DSGVTQTPKHLITATGQRVTLRCSPRSGDLSVYWYQQSLDQGLQFLIQYYNGEERAKGNILERFSAQQFPDLHSELNLSSLELGDSALYFCASSVAPGDEAFFGQGTRLTVV.

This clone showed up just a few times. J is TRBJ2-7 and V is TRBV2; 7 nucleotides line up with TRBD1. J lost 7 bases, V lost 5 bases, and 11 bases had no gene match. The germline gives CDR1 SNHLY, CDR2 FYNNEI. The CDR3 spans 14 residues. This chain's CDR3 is CASSTGTASLEQYF. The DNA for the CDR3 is TGTGCCAGCAGTACCGGGACAGCATCGCTGGAGCAGTACTTC.

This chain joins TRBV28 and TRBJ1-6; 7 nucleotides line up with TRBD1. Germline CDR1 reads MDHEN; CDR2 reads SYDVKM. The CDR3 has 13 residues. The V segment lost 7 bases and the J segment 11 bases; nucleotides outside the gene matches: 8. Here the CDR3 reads CASINDRVAPLHF. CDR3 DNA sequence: TGTGCCAGCATAAACGACAGGGTTGCACCCCTCCACTTT.

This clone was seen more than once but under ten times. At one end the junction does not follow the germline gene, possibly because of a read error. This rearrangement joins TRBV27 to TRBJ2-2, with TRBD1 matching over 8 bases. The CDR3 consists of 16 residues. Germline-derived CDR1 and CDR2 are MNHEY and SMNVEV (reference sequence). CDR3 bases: TGTGCCAGCAGTATATCGACAGGGGCGAGTTCCGGGGAGCTGTTTTTT. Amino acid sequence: CASSISTGASSGELFF.

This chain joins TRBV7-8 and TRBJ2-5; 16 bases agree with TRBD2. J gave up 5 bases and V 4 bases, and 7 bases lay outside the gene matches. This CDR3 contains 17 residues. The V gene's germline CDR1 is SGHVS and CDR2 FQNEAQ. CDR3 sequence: CASSSGTSGRARETQYF. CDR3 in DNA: TGTGCCAGCAGCTCCGGGACTAGCGGGAGGGCCCGGGAGACCCAGTACTTC.

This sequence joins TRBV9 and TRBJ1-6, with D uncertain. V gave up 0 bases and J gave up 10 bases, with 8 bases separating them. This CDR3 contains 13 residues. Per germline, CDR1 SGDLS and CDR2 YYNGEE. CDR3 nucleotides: TGTGCCAGCAGCGTAGGAGGAGAGTCACCCCTCCACTTT. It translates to CASSVGGESPLHF.

This CDR3 is CASSIGNSPLHF. The DNA for the CDR3 is TGTGCCAGTAGTATCGGGAATTCACCCCTCCACTTT. The chain has TRBV19 and TRBJ1-6; D call uncertain. This CDR3 has 12 amino acids. The germline V gene encodes CDR1 LNHDA and CDR2 SQIVND (reference sequence). V lost 3 bases and J 7 bases, leaving 4 bases between the germline ends.

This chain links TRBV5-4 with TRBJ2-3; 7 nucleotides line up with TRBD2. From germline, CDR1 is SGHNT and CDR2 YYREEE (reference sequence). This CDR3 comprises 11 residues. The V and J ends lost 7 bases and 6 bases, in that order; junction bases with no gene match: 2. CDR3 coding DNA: TGTGCCAGCGGGAGGGCCGATACGCAGTATTTT. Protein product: CASGRADTQYF.

CDR3 sequence reads: CSAKSSYGYTF. The CDR3 DNA reads as TGCAGTGCTAAGTCCAGCTATGGCTACACCTTC. V usage is TRBV20-1 and J usage is TRBJ1-2; D gene unclear. Germline V gene lookup returns CDR1 DFQATT and CDR2 SNEGSKA (reference sequence). The CDR3 sequence is 11 residues long. V was cut by 4 bases and J by 4 bases, with 7 bases left in between.

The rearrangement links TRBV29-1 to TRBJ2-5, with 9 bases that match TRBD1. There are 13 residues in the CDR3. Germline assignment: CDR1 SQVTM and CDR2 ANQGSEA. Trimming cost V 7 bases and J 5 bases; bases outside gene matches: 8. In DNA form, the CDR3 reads TGCAGCGCCATACAGGGGGCGCAGGAGACCCAGTACTTC. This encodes CSAIQGAQETQYF.

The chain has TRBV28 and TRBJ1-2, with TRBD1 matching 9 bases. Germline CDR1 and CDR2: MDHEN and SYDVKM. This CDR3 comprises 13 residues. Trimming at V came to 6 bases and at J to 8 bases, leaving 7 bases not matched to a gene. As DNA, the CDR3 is TGTGCCAGCAGCAACAGGGGGCGCGACGGCTACACCTTC. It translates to CASSNRGRDGYTF.

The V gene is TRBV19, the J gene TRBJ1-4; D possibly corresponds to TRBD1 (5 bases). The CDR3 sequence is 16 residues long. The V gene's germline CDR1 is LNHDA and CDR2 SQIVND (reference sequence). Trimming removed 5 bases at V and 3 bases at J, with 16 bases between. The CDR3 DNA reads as TGTGCCAGTAGTCCCGAACCGGGACTTGCTAATGAAAAACTGTTTTTT. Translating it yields CASSPEPGLANEKLFF.

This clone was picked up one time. Here the CDR3 DNA reads TGTGCCAGTAGTGTACAGCGGACAGGATCCTATGGCTACACCTTC. Amino acids: CASSVQRTGSYGYTF. This chain uses TRBV19 with TRBJ1-2; TRBD1 matches 7 bases. After removal of 5 bases from V and 4 bases from J, the junction contained 10 bases not matched to a gene. Germline V gene sequence: CDR1 LNHDA, CDR2 SQIVND (reference sequence). The CDR3 runs 15 residues.

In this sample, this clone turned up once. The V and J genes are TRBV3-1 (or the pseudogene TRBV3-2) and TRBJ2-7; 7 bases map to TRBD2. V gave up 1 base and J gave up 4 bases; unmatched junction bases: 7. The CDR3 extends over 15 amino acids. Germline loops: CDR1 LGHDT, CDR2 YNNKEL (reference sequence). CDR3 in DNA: TGTGCCAGCAGCCAAGCTAGCGGAAGTCATTACGAGCAGTACTTC. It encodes CASSQASGSHYEQYF.

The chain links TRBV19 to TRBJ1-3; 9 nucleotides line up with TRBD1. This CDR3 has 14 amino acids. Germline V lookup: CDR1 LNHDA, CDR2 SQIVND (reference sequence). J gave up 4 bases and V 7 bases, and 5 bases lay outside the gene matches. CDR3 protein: CASTRTGAGNTIYF. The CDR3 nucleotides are TGTGCCAGTACCCGGACAGGGGCCGGAAACACCATATATTTT.

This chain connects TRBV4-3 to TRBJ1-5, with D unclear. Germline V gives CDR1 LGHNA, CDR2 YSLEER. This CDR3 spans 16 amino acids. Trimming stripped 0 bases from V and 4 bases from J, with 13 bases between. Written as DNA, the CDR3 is TGCGCCAGCAGCCAAGACGTCTGGAGCTGGAATCAGCCCCAGCATTTT. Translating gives CASSQDVWSWNQPQHF.

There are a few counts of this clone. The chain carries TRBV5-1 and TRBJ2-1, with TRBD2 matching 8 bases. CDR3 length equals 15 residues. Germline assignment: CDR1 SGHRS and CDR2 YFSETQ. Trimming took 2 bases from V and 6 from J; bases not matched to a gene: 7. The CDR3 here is CASSLHGGRSNEQFF. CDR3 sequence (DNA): TGCGCCAGCAGCTTACACGGCGGGAGGAGCAATGAGCAGTTCTTC.

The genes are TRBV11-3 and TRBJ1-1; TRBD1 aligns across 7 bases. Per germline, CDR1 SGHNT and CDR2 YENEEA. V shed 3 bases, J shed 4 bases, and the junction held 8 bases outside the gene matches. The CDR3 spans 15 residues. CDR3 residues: CASSFSTGRATEAFF. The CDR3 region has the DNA TGTGCCAGCAGCTTCTCGACAGGGCGGGCCACTGAAGCTTTCTTT. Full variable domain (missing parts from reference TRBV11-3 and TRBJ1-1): EAGVVQSPRYKIIEKKQPVAFWCNPISGHNTLYWYLQNLGQGPELLIRYENEEAVDDSQLPKDRFSAERLKGVDSTLKIQPAELGDSAVYLCASSFSTGRATEAFFGQGTRLTVV.

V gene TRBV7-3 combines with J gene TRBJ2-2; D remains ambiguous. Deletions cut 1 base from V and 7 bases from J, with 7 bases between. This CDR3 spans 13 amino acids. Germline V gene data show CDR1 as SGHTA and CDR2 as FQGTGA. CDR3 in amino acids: CASSLMRSGELFF. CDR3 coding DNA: TGTGCCAGCAGCTTAATGCGAAGCGGGGAGCTGTTTTTT.

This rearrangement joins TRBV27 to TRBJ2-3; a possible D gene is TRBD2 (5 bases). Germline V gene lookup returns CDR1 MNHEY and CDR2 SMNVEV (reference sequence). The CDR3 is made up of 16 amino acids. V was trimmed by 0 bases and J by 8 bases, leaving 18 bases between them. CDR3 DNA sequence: TGTGCCAGCAGTTTATCAGCGGTAGCCCCCGTTGGTACGCAGTATTTT. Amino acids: CASSLSAVAPVGTQYF.

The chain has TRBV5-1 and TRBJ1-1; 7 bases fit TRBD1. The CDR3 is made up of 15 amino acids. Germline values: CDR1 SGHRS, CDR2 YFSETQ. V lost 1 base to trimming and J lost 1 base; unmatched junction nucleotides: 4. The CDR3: CASSLRGTANTEAFF. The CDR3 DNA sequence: TGCGCCAGCAGCTTGAGGGGGACAGCGAACACTGAAGCTTTCTTT.

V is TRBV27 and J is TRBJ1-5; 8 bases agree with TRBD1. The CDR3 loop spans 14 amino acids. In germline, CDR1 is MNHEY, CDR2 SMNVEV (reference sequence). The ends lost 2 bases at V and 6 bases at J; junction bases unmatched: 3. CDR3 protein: CASSLQGAAQPQHF. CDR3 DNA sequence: TGTGCCAGCAGTTTACAGGGGGCAGCTCAGCCCCAGCATTTT.

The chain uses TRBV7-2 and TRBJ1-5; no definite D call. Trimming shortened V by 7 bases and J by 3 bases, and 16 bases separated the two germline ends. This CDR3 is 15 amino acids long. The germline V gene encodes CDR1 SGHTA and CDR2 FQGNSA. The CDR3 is CASTLTERDNQPQHF. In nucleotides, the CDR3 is TGTGCCAGCACCCTGACCGAGAGGGACAATCAGCCCCAGCATTTT.

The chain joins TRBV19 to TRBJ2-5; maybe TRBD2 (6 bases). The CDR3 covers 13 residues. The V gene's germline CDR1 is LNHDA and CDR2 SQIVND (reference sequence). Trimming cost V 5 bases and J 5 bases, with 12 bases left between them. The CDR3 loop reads CASSSDGGETQYF. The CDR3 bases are TGTGCCAGTAGTTCCGATGGGGGGGAGACCCAGTACTTC.